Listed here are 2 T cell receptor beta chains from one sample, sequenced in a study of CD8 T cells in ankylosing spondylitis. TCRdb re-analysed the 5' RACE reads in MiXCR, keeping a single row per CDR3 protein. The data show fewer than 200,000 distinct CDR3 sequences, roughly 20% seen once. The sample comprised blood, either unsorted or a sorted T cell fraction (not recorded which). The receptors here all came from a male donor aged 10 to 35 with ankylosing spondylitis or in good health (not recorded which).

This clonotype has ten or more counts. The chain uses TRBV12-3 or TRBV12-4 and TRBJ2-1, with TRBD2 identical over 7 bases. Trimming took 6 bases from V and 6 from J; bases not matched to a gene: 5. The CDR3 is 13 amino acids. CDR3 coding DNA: TGTGCCAGCAGCCTTCGCGGGGGCAATGAGCAGTTCTTC. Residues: CASSLRGGNEQFF.

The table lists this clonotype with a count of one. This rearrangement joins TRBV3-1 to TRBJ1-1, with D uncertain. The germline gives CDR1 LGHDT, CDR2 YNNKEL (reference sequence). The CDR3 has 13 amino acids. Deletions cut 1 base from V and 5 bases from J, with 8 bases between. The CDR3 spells CASSQVIGTEAFF. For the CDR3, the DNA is TGTGCCAGCAGCCAAGTTATTGGGACTGAAGCTTTCTTT.